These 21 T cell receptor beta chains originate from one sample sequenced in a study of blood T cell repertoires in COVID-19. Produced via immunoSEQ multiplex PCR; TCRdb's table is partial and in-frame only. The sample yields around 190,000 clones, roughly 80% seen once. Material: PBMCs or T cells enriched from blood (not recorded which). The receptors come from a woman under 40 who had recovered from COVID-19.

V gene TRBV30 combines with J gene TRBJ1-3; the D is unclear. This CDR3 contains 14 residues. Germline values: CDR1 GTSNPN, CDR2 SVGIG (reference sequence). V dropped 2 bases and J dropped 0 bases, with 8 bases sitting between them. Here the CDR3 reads CAWSLTSSGNTIYF. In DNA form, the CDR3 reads TGTGCCTGGAGTTTGACAAGCTCTGGAAACACCATATATTTT.

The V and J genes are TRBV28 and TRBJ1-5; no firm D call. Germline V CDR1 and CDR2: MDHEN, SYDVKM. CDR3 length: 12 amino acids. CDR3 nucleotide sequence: TGTGCTGTGCAGAATAGCAATCAGCCCCAGCATTTT. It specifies CAVQNSNQPQHF.

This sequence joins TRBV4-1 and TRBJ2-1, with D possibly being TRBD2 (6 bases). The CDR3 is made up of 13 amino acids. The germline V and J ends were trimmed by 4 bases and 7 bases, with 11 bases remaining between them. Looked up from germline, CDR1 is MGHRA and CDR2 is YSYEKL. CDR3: CASSPGTPNEQFF. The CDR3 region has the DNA TGCGCCAGCAGCCCCGGGACTCCAAATGAGCAGTTCTTC.

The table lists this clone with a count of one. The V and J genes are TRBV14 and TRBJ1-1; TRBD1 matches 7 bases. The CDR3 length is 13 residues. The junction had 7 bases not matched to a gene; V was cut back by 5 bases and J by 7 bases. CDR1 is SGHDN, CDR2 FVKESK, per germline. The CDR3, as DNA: TGTGCCAGCAGCTACAGGTACAGGGGTGAAGCTTTCTTT. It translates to CASSYRYRGEAFF.

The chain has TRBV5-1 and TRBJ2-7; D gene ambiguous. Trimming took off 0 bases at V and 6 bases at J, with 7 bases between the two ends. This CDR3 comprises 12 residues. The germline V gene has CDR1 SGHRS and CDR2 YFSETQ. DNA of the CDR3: TGCGCCAGCAGCTTGGTGGCAGGCGAGCAGTACTTC. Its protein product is CASSLVAGEQYF.

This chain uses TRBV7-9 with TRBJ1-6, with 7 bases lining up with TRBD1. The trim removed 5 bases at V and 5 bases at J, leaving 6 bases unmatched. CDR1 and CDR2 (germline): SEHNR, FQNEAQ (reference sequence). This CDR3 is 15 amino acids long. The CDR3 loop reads CASSQGGRNNSPLHF. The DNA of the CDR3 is TGTGCCAGCAGCCAGGGGGGCAGGAATAATTCACCCCTCCACTTT.

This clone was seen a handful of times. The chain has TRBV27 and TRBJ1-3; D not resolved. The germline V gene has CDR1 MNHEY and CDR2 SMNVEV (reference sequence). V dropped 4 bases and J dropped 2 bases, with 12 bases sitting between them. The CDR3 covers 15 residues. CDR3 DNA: TGTGCCAGCAGTTCCCAGGTTGCCCCTGGAAACACCATATATTTT. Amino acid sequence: CASSSQVAPGNTIYF.

CDR3 nucleotides: TGTGCCAGCAGTGAAAGTTTGGCAGGGGCGTACAATGAGCAGTTCTTC. Protein sequence: CASSESLAGAYNEQFF. This sequence joins TRBV6-1 and TRBJ2-1, with a possible D match to TRBD1 (6 bases). The length of the CDR3 is 16 residues. Trimming stripped 2 bases from V and 4 bases from J, with 15 bases between. CDR1 is MNHNS, CDR2 SASEGT, per germline.

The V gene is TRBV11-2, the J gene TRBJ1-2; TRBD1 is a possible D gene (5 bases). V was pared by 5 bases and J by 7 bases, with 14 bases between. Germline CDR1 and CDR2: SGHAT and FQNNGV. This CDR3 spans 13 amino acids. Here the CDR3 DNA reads TGTGCCAGCAGCCCGCGGGGGTGGGGTGGCTACACCTTC. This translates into CASSPRGWGGYTF.

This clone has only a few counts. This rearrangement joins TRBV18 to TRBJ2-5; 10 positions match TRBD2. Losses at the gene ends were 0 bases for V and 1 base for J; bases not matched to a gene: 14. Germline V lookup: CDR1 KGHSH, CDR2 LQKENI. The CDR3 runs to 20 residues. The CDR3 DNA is TGTGCCAGCTCACCACCGTTTGTAGCGGGGGGTCCTAGGCCCCAAGAGACCCAGTACTTC. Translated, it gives CASSPPFVAGGPRPQETQYF.

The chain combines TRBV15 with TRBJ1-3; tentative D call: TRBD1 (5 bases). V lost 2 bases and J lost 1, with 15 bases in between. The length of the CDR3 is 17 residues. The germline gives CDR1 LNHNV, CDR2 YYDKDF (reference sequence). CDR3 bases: TGTGCCACCAGCAGACCCGACAGATTTTGGTCTGGAAACACCATATATTTT. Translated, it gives CATSRPDRFWSGNTIYF.

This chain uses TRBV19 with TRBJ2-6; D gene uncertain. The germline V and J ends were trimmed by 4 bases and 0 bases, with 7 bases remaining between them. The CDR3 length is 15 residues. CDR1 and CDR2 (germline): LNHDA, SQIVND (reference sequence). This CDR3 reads CASSNRASGANVLTF. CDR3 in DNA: TGTGCCAGTAGTAACAGAGCCTCTGGGGCCAACGTCCTGACTTTC.

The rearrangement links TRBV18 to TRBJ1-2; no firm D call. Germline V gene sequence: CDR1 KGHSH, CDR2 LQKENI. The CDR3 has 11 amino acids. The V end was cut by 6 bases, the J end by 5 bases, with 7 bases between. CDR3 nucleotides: TGTGCCAGCTCGGAGGGTTATGGCTACACCTTC. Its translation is CASSEGYGYTF.

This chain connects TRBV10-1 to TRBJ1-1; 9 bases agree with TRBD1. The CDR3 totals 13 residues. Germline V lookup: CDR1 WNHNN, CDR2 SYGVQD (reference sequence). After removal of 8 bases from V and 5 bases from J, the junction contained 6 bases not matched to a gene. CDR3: CASSQGAMTEAFF. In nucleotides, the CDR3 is TGCGCCAGCTCACAGGGGGCGATGACTGAAGCTTTCTTT.

The CDR3 loop reads CASSLGGATEAFF. DNA of the CDR3: TGTGCCAGCAGCTTGGGAGGTGCCACTGAAGCTTTCTTT. This chain connects TRBV7-9 to TRBJ1-1; D remains unclear. The CDR3 totals 13 residues. V was trimmed by 3 bases and J by 4 bases, leaving 9 bases between them. Germline V gene data show CDR1 as SEHNR and CDR2 as FQNEAQ (reference sequence).

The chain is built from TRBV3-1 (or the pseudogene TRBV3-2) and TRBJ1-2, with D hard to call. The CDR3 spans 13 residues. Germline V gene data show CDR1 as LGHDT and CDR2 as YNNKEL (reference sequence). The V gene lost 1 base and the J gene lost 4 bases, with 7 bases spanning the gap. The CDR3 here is CASSQATSYGYTF. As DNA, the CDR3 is TGTGCCAGCAGCCAAGCGACTTCCTATGGCTACACCTTC.

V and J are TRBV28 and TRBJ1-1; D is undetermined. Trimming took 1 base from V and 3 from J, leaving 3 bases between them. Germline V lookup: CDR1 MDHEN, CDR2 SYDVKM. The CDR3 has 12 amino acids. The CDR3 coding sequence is TGTGCCAGCAGTTTATCATACACTGAAGCTTTCTTT. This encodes CASSLSYTEAFF.

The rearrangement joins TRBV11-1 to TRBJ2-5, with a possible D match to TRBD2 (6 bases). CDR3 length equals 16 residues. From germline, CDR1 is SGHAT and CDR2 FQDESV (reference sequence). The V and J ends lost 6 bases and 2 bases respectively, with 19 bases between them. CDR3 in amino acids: CASSSGLVGTQETQYF. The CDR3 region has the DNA TGTGCCAGCAGTTCAGGGTTGGTGGGGACTCAAGAGACCCAGTACTTC. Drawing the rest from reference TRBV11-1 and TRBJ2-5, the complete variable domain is EAEVAQSPRYKITEKSQAVAFWCDPISGHATLYWYRQILGQGPELLVQFQDESVVDDSQLPKDRFSAERLKGVDSTLKIQPAELGDSAMYLCASSSGLVGTQETQYFGPGTRLLVL.

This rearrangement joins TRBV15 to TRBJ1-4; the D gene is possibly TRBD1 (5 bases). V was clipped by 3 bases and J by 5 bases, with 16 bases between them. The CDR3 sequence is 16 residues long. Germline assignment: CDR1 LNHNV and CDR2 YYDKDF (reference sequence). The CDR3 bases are TGTGCCACCAGCAGTGCGGGTCGTGGGGGGAATGAAAAACTGTTTTTT. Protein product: CATSSAGRGGNEKLFF.

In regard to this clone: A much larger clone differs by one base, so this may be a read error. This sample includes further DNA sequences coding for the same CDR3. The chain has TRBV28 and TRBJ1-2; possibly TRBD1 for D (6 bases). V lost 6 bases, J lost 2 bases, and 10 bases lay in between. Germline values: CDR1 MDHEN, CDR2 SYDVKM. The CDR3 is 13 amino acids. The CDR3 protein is CASRPTGNYGYTF. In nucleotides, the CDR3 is TGTGCCAGCAGACCTACAGGGAACTATGGCTACACCTTC.

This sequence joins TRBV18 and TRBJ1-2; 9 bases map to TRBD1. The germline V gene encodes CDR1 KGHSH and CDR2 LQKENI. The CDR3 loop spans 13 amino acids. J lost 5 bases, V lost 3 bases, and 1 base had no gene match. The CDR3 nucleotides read TGTGCCAGCTCACCGGGACAGGGTTATGGCTACACCTTC. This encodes CASSPGQGYGYTF.